These 15 T cell receptor beta chains share one sample of origin, sequenced in a study of a mutant IDH1 vaccine in newly diagnosed glioma. Time point in this sample: week 35, safety follow-up. The content of each vaccine dose was 300 ug of mutant IDH1 20-mer peptide, and topical imiquimod accompanied it. These receptors are not linked to any known antigen. Only in-frame clones appear in the TCRdb table, and some are missing; sequencing was by immunoSEQ multiplex PCR. The sample lists 45,000 to 55,000 clones; 65% to 85% were seen once. The starting material was PBMCs, obtained from a glioma patient whose treatment included an IDH1 peptide vaccine. These receptors were taken from a man aged 35-49 years with glioma.

The chain employs TRBV6-6 and TRBJ1-2, with 9 bases lining up with TRBD1. CDR1 is MNHNY, CDR2 SVGAGI, per germline (reference sequence). CDR3 length: 13 residues. Trimming cost V 7 bases and J 4 bases; bases outside gene matches: 4. CDR3 region: CASTEDRGYGYTF. The DNA for the CDR3 is TGTGCCAGCACCGAGGACAGGGGCTATGGCTACACCTTC.

The chain recombines TRBV11-2 with TRBJ2-7; 7 positions match TRBD2. J gave up 2 bases and V 2 bases, and 6 bases lay outside the gene matches. This CDR3 region has 15 residues. Per germline, CDR1 SGHAT and CDR2 FQNNGV. CDR3 coding DNA: TGTGCCAGCAGCTTAAGCCTAGCGGACCCCTACGAGCAGTACTTC. Translated: CASSLSLADPYEQYF.

V usage is TRBV6-6 and J usage is TRBJ2-7; no firm D call. CDR3 length: 14 residues. The V gene lost 8 bases and the J gene lost 4 bases, with 18 bases spanning the gap. The germline V gene encodes CDR1 MNHNY and CDR2 SVGAGI (reference sequence). The CDR3 spells CASGPAIYPYEQYF. The CDR3, as DNA: TGTGCCAGCGGGCCCGCCATATACCCGTACGAGCAGTACTTC.

The genes are TRBV5-1 and TRBJ2-5; 9 bases are shared with TRBD2. Unmatched junction bases numbered 0, after V lost 0 bases and J lost 3 bases. The V gene's germline CDR1 is SGHRS and CDR2 YFSETQ. The CDR3 has 14 amino acids. This CDR3 is CASSLGGGEETQYF. CDR3 DNA: TGCGCCAGCAGCTTGGGCGGGGGGGAAGAGACCCAGTACTTC.

The CDR3: CASSVAKAGLDAETQYF. The CDR3 nucleotides read TGTGCCAGCAGCGTAGCAAAGGCGGGCCTCGACGCAGAGACCCAGTACTTC. The chain has TRBV9 and TRBJ2-5, with a possible D match to TRBD2 (5 bases). V was cut by 0 bases and J by 4 bases, with 19 bases left in between. The CDR3 runs to 17 residues. Germline lookup yields CDR1 SGDLS and CDR2 YYNGEE.

The chain recombines TRBV7-9 with TRBJ1-5; D call uncertain. CDR1 and CDR2 from the germline V gene are SEHNR and FQNEAQ (reference sequence). Trimming removed 1 base from V and 9 bases from J, with 4 bases in between. This CDR3 is 11 amino acids long. CDR3 DNA: TGTGCCAGCAGCTTAGGTGGGCCCCAGCATTTT. Its protein is CASSLGGPQHF.

This chain connects TRBV6-5 to TRBJ1-1; no reliable D call. V was shortened by 4 bases and J by 0 bases, with 9 bases between the two germline ends. This CDR3 is built from 14 residues. The germline CDR1 and CDR2 sequences are MNHEY and SVGAGI. The CDR3, as DNA: TGTGCCAGCAGTTCCCTATCTCTGAACACTGAAGCTTTCTTT. Its protein is CASSSLSLNTEAFF.

The gene calls are TRBV19 and TRBJ1-1; D is unresolved. V lost 6 bases, J lost 8 bases, and 10 bases lay in between. The germline CDR1 and CDR2 sequences are LNHDA and SQIVND (reference sequence). CDR3 length: 11 residues. The CDR3 reads CASRMTGEAFF. The CDR3 bases are TGTGCCAGTAGGATGACCGGGGAAGCTTTCTTT.

The V and J genes are TRBV7-2 and TRBJ2-1; D is perhaps TRBD1 or TRBD2 (6 bases each). Trimming left V 5 bases short and J 4 bases short, with 15 bases between. CDR3 length equals 15 residues. Germline CDR1 SGHTA, CDR2 FQGNSA. In DNA, the CDR3 is TGTGCCAGCAGCACGGGGGCAGGGAATTACAATGAGCAGTTCTTC. It codes for CASSTGAGNYNEQFF.

By sample share, this clone is medium-sized. V and J are TRBV6-1 and TRBJ2-1; 7 bases match TRBD1. This CDR3 spans 13 amino acids. After removal of 10 bases from V and 6 bases from J, the junction contained 9 bases not matched to a gene. Looked up from germline, CDR1 is MNHNS and CDR2 is SASEGT. This CDR3 reads CATLRDSLNEQFF. The DNA of the CDR3 is TGTGCCACCCTCCGGGACAGTCTCAATGAGCAGTTCTTC.

The chain carries TRBV7-2 and TRBJ2-3, with TRBD1 matching 9 bases. The CDR3 totals 16 residues. The germline V gene has CDR1 SGHTA and CDR2 FQGNSA. V shed 6 bases and J 4 bases; nucleotides not matched to a gene: 11. The CDR3 sequence: CASRDSTGGAADTQYF. DNA of the CDR3: TGTGCCAGCAGGGACTCGACAGGGGGGGCGGCAGATACGCAGTATTTT.

V usage is TRBV2 and J usage is TRBJ2-2; 8 nucleotides align to TRBD2. The CDR3 contains 16 residues. CDR1 SNHLY and CDR2 FYNNEI come from the germline V gene. V shed 6 bases and J 0 bases; nucleotides not matched to a gene: 6. The CDR3 sequence: CASRALAAANTGELFF. Here the CDR3 DNA reads TGTGCCAGCAGGGCACTAGCGGCGGCGAACACCGGGGAGCTGTTTTTT.

This clone showed up just a few times. This sequence joins TRBV11-2 and TRBJ2-5; no firm D call. The germline CDR1 and CDR2 sequences are SGHAT and FQNNGV. V dropped 1 base and J dropped 5 bases, with 8 bases sitting between them. The CDR3 sequence is 13 residues long. This CDR3 reads CASSLVVMETQYF. Written as DNA, the CDR3 is TGTGCCAGCAGCTTAGTTGTTATGGAGACCCAGTACTTC.

For the CDR3, the DNA is TGTGCCAGCAGTGAACGTTTTTGGGGGGCCGGGAAGACCCAGTACTTC. Translation gives CASSERFWGAGKTQYF. The chain employs TRBV6-1 and TRBJ2-5; D is tentatively TRBD1 or TRBD2 (6 bases each). The CDR3 has 16 residues. The ends were cut back, 2 bases at V and 6 bases at J, with 19 bases in the middle. The germline V gene has CDR1 MNHNS and CDR2 SASEGT.

The table lists this clone with a few counts. The chain uses TRBV10-3 and TRBJ2-4; tentative D call: TRBD2 (5 bases). The CDR3 is 15 amino acids. Trimming took 4 bases from V and 1 from J, leaving 11 bases between them. Germline lookup yields CDR1 ENHRY and CDR2 SYGVKD. The CDR3 nucleotides are TGTGCCATCAGTGCCCGGGGTGGGGCCAAAAACATTCAGTACTTC. Its protein is CAISARGGAKNIQYF.